This paragraph reports one T cell receptor beta chain. The record originates from a study of blood T cell repertoires in COVID-19. About the research overall: PBMCs, B-cell-depleted T cells, or T cells were the source of the cDNA or gDNA that made up the material.

The CDR3 spans 18 residues. V lost 5 bases to trimming and J lost 6 bases; unmatched junction nucleotides: 9. CDR1 is KGHDR and CDR2 is SFDVKD in the germline V gene. Enrollees, roughly 18 to 95 years old, lived in approximately 25 US areas. Two negative PCRs, clearance, or symptom resolution were required of recovered Cohort 3 donors. TCRdb's table, derived via immunoSEQ multiplex PCR, lists solely in-frame clones and lacks some. The profile covers 220,000 or so clones, with 65% to 85% appearing a single time and under 3.5% taken by the ten largest. The V gene is TRBV24-1, the J gene TRBJ2-2, with TRBD2 identical over 15 bases. Material: PBMCs or T cells enriched from blood (not recorded which). This receptor was obtained from a woman in her sixties or seventies who had recovered from COVID-19. CDR3 nucleotide sequence: TGTGCCACCAGTGGGAAAACCGGGACTAGCGGGGGGCCCGGGGAGCTGTTTTTT. Translated, it gives CATSGKTGTSGGPGELFF.